Reported below is one T cell receptor beta chain. The data belong to a study of control samples from healthy donors and cancer patients. The V and J ends lost 0 bases and 4 bases, in that order; junction bases with no gene match: 2. This CDR3 has 17 residues. In germline, CDR1 is SGHRS, CDR2 YFSETQ. This table comes from immunoSEQ multiplex PCR, and its TCRdb copy is limited to in-frame clones, with some not included. The sample includes 170,000 or so clones, 80% to 95% seen only once; the top ten take roughly 1.6%. What was sequenced was blood. This chain joins TRBV5-1 and TRBJ2-1; 15 bases fit TRBD2. The sequence was obtained from a young man in good health. DNA for the CDR3: TGCGCCAGCAGCTTGGGAGGACTAGCGGGGGGGTACAATGAGCAGTTCTTC. It encodes CASSLGGLAGGYNEQFF.